There are a few counts of the clone carrying this TCR beta chain. No antigen is known for it. V was pared by 6 bases and J by 0 bases, with 14 bases between. Germline V gene data show CDR1 as MNHEY and CDR2 as SMNVEV (reference sequence). This CDR3 has 15 amino acids. The investigators reverse transcribed all of the isolated RNA, so they sequenced expressed TCRB transcripts. Data came from immunoSEQ multiplex PCR; TCRdb stores just in-frame clones and leaves some out. The sample contains approximately 380,000 clones, more than 12% of which appear only once. This specimen belongs to a study of beta chain features in type 1 diabetes. The overall study: All samples combined gave roughly 100,000,000 sorted cells for examination. General study findings and limits: There was a possibility that cDNA sequencing over-represented cells with high TCR expression.

This TCR was sampled from a young woman in good health. V and J are TRBV27 and TRBJ1-1, with D perhaps TRBD1 (6 bases). Specimen: naive CD4+ T cells from blood. CDR3 residues: CASRPGQLMNTEAFF. The DNA of the CDR3 is TGTGCCAGCAGACCTGGACAGTTGATGAACACTGAAGCTTTCTTT.